The 27 T cell receptor beta chains given below trace back to one sample, sequenced in a study of shared clonotypes between healthy human individuals. Some clones are missing from TCRdb's copy, which holds only in-frame ones; the method was immunoSEQ multiplex PCR. Of some 2,000,000 clones in the sample, roughly 95% were seen once. What was sequenced was naive CD4+ T cells sorted from blood. The subset denotes: CD45RA+ positively selected. The receptors originated from a man in his late teens or twenties in good health.

The genes are TRBV9 and TRBJ2-5, with D hard to call. The CDR3 sequence is 13 residues long. CDR1 is SGDLS and CDR2 is YYNGEE in the germline V gene. V lost 2 bases and J lost 7, with 12 bases in between. CDR3 in DNA: TGTGCCAGCAGCGTTGGGTCGGCAGGGACCCAGTACTTC. Protein product: CASSVGSAGTQYF.

To note about this clone: Other DNA sequences in the same sample also yield this CDR3. The chain couples TRBV2 to TRBJ2-1; D is unclear. Germline CDR1 is SNHLY and CDR2 is FYNNEI. The CDR3 is 13 amino acids. Trimming removed 4 bases at V and 4 bases at J, with 8 bases between. The CDR3, as DNA: TGTGCCAGCAGTGGGCAGCTATACAATGAGCAGTTCTTC. Translation gives CASSGQLYNEQFF.

The V call is TRBV27, the J call TRBJ1-5; no firm D call. The V gene lost 7 bases and the J gene lost 7 bases, with 23 bases spanning the gap. In germline, CDR1 is MNHEY, CDR2 SMNVEV (reference sequence). The CDR3 covers 16 residues. The CDR3 nucleotides read TGTGCCAGCACCCCCCATGGCAGCCCGGAGAGGCAGCCCCAGCATTTT. Protein sequence: CASTPHGSPERQPQHF.

V usage is TRBV29-1 and J usage is TRBJ2-3; possibly TRBD1 or TRBD2 for D (6 bases each). Looked up from germline, CDR1 is SQVTM and CDR2 is ANQGSEA. Trimming took 2 bases from V and 2 from J, leaving 11 bases between them. The CDR3 sequence is 14 residues long. DNA of the CDR3: TGCAGCGTTGAACCCGGGGGCATCACAGATACGCAGTATTTT. Amino acid sequence: CSVEPGGITDTQYF.

The chain carries TRBV28 and TRBJ1-2, with TRBD1 matching 9 bases. The CDR3 covers 16 residues. Germline V lookup: CDR1 MDHEN, CDR2 SYDVKM. Losses at the gene ends were 3 bases for V and 2 bases for J; bases not matched to a gene: 7. The CDR3 sequence: CASSFRAGTGNYGYTF. Here the CDR3 DNA reads TGTGCCAGCAGTTTCCGCGCCGGGACAGGGAACTATGGCTACACCTTC.

The chain has TRBV5-1 and TRBJ2-7; D call uncertain. CDR3 length: 13 amino acids. Trimming removed 0 bases from V and 6 bases from J, with 10 bases in between. Per the germline V gene, CDR1 is SGHRS and CDR2 is YFSETQ. CDR3 residues: CASSLVPTGEQYF. Here the CDR3 DNA reads TGCGCCAGCAGCTTGGTTCCGACGGGCGAGCAGTACTTC.

This rearrangement joins TRBV12-5 to TRBJ1-1; 8 nucleotides agree with TRBD1. V shed 5 bases, J shed 1 base, and the junction held 6 bases outside the gene matches. CDR3 length: 15 amino acids. Germline lookup yields CDR1 LGHNT and CDR2 FRNRAP. In DNA, the CDR3 is TGTGCTAGTGGTCCGACAACAGGGGGGAACACTGAAGCTTTCTTT. This sequence encodes CASGPTTGGNTEAFF.

The chain joins TRBV2 to TRBJ1-1; D not resolved. The CDR3 is 12 amino acids. The V and J ends lost 4 bases and 5 bases respectively, with 8 bases between them. The V gene's germline CDR1 is SNHLY and CDR2 FYNNEI. CDR3 in DNA: TGTGCCAGCAGTGTTGGAGGGACTGAAGCTTTCTTT. Encoded protein: CASSVGGTEAFF.

The chain has TRBV19 and TRBJ1-5; maybe TRBD1 (6 bases). With 5 bases removed from V and 3 bases from J, the gap between germline ends came to 14 bases. The V gene's germline CDR1 is LNHDA and CDR2 SQIVND (reference sequence). The CDR3 loop spans 15 amino acids. The CDR3: CASSSWDNTNQPQHF. The CDR3 DNA follows: TGTGCCAGTAGTTCCTGGGACAACACCAATCAGCCCCAGCATTTT.

The chain couples TRBV5-4 to TRBJ2-7; 7 bases fit TRBD1. After removal of 4 bases from V and 6 bases from J, the junction contained 10 bases not matched to a gene. The CDR3 length is 14 residues. Germline CDR1 and CDR2: SGHNT and YYREEE (reference sequence). CDR3 sequence: CASSPQTGVGEQYF. The CDR3, as DNA: TGTGCCAGCAGCCCCCAAACAGGGGTGGGCGAGCAGTACTTC.

The gene calls are TRBV15 and TRBJ1-4, with TRBD1 matching 8 bases. V trimming: 3 bases; J trimming: 10 bases; junction bases outside the gene matches: 4. This CDR3 spans 13 amino acids. CDR1 and CDR2 (germline): LNHNV, YYDKDF (reference sequence). Here the CDR3 reads CATSSPTGGKLFF. The CDR3 DNA is TGTGCCACCAGCAGTCCCACAGGGGGAAAACTGTTTTTT.

V usage is TRBV7-2 and J usage is TRBJ2-7, with 8 bases fitting TRBD1. Germline CDR1 reads SGHTA; CDR2 reads FQGNSA. CDR3 size: 16 residues. V dropped 2 bases and J dropped 4; count of bases not matched to a gene: 10. Written as DNA, the CDR3 is TGTGCCAGCAGCTTAAACCCGACAGGGGCTGGGTACGAGCAGTACTTC. It codes for CASSLNPTGAGYEQYF.

The chain combines TRBV18 with TRBJ2-7; D not resolved. Germline lookup yields CDR1 KGHSH and CDR2 LQKENI. Trimming took off 1 base at V and 5 bases at J, with 6 bases between the two ends. The CDR3 has 12 amino acids. The CDR3 DNA sequence: TGTGCCAGCTCACCACGAGAGGACGAGCAGTACTTC. Residues: CASSPREDEQYF.

This clone was observed once. V is TRBV5-1 and J is TRBJ2-5; D uncertain. The CDR3 spans 12 residues. V gave up 1 base and J gave up 3 bases, with 4 bases separating them. Germline-derived CDR1 and CDR2 are SGHRS and YFSETQ. The CDR3 is CASSLYKETQYF. The CDR3 DNA is TGCGCCAGCAGCTTGTACAAAGAGACCCAGTACTTC.

CDR3 sequence reads: CASSHVPKTGTGGESPLHF. Here the CDR3 DNA reads TGTGCCAGCAGCCACGTACCTAAGACCGGGACAGGGGGCGAGTCACCCCTCCACTTT. The chain uses TRBV14 and TRBJ1-6, with TRBD1 identical over 12 bases. The CDR3 spans 19 residues. V lost 3 bases and J lost 10; bases outside the gene matches: 16. Germline V gives CDR1 SGHDN, CDR2 FVKESK. Looking up the rest from reference TRBV14 and TRBJ1-6 gives the full variable domain: EAGVTQFPSHSVIEKGQTVTLRCDPISGHDNLYWYRRVMGKEIKFLLHFVKESKQDESGMPNNRFLAERTGGTYSTLKVQPAELEDSGVYFCASSHVPKTGTGGESPLHFGNGTRLTVT.

V is TRBV7-9 and J is TRBJ1-1; D remains ambiguous. The CDR3 is 16 amino acids. From germline, CDR1 is SEHNR and CDR2 FQNEAQ (reference sequence). V lost 1 base to trimming and J lost 4 bases, with 16 bases between them. The CDR3 loop is CASSLGGVTVTTEAFF. In DNA form, the CDR3 reads TGTGCCAGCAGCTTAGGGGGTGTAACTGTGACCACTGAAGCTTTCTTT.

The CDR3 sequence: CASSWDRGREGYTF. The CDR3 DNA is TGTGCCAGCTCATGGGACAGGGGGCGAGAGGGCTACACCTTC. This sequence joins TRBV18 and TRBJ1-2; 12 bases align to TRBD1. The CDR3 covers 14 residues. The V gene's germline CDR1 is KGHSH and CDR2 LQKENI. J lost 8 bases, V lost 5 bases, and 6 bases had no gene match.

V is TRBV27 and J is TRBJ2-4; possibly TRBD2 for D (6 bases). V was cut by 2 bases and J by 4 bases, with 12 bases left in between. The germline V gene has CDR1 MNHEY and CDR2 SMNVEV (reference sequence). The CDR3 contains 15 residues. The CDR3 here is CASSLVGLEKNIQYF. The CDR3 bases are TGTGCCAGCAGTTTAGTGGGACTCGAAAAAAACATTCAGTACTTC.

This clone was seen just once. Since a much larger clone is just one base distant, this may be a read error. CDR3 protein: CASRNGGPYEQYF. Written as DNA, the CDR3 is TGTGCCAGCAGGAACGGGGGTCCATACGAGCAGTACTTC. J is TRBJ2-7 and V is TRBV2; a possible D gene is TRBD2 (6 bases). The germline V and J ends were trimmed by 6 bases and 4 bases, with 13 bases remaining between them. The CDR3 consists of 13 residues. CDR1 is SNHLY, CDR2 FYNNEI, per germline.

The chain couples TRBV7-2 to TRBJ1-2; D is unclear. CDR1 and CDR2 (germline): SGHTA, FQGNSA. This CDR3 region has 12 residues. Between the trimmed V and J ends, which lost 1 base and 7 bases, there was a span of 7 bases. The CDR3 region is CASSLGRVGYTF. CDR3 DNA: TGTGCCAGCAGCTTAGGGAGGGTTGGCTACACCTTC.

The chain couples TRBV5-6 to TRBJ1-2; 7 bases are shared with TRBD1. V lost 5 bases to trimming and J lost 5 bases; unmatched junction nucleotides: 6. Germline loops: CDR1 SGHDT, CDR2 YYEEEE. The CDR3 is 13 amino acids. The CDR3 DNA is TGTGCCAGCAGTTCGACAGGGAGTTATGGCTACACCTTC. It specifies CASSSTGSYGYTF.

The chain recombines TRBV9 with TRBJ2-1; D unresolved. V was clipped by 3 bases and J by 2 bases, with 6 bases between them. Germline loops: CDR1 SGDLS, CDR2 YYNGEE. The CDR3 totals 13 residues. The CDR3 protein is CASSGGPYNEQFF. The DNA for the CDR3 is TGTGCCAGCAGCGGAGGTCCCTACAATGAGCAGTTCTTC.

This chain uses TRBV7-9 with TRBJ2-7, with D unresolved. The CDR3 spans 11 residues. Germline values: CDR1 SEHNR, CDR2 FQNEAQ (reference sequence). Trimming cost V 5 bases and J 2 bases, with 4 bases left between them. Here the CDR3 reads CASSQAYEQYF. CDR3 bases: TGTGCCAGCAGCCAGGCCTACGAGCAGTACTTC.

CDR3 DNA: TGTGCCAGCAGTTTAGCCGACAGTGGCAATTCACCCCTCCACTTT. It yields the protein CASSLADSGNSPLHF. The chain joins TRBV28 to TRBJ1-6; TRBD1 is a possible D gene (5 bases). Germline lookup yields CDR1 MDHEN and CDR2 SYDVKM. This CDR3 has 15 residues. Trimming took off 2 bases at V and 7 bases at J, with 12 bases between the two ends.

This rearrangement joins TRBV28 to TRBJ2-7, with D perhaps TRBD2 (7 bases). In germline, CDR1 is MDHEN, CDR2 SYDVKM. This CDR3 has 17 residues. The V gene lost 5 bases and the J gene lost 1 base, with 21 bases spanning the gap. CDR3 residues: CASSPHLGGGPSYEQYF. The CDR3 DNA reads TGTGCCAGCAGTCCCCACCTAGGGGGGGGGCCTTCCTACGAGCAGTACTTC.

The chain links TRBV10-3 to TRBJ2-3, with TRBD2 matching over 8 bases. The germline V gene has CDR1 ENHRY and CDR2 SYGVKD. The CDR3 spans 16 residues. With 3 bases clipped from V and 4 bases from J, the junction kept 9 bases outside the gene matches. CDR3 nucleotide sequence: TGTGCCATCAGTGAACCGGGACTAGAGCGTTCAGATACGCAGTATTTT. It is translated as CAISEPGLERSDTQYF.

This chain links TRBV30 with TRBJ1-5, with 8 bases fitting TRBD1. Germline values: CDR1 GTSNPN, CDR2 SVGIG (reference sequence). Unmatched junction bases numbered 7, after V lost 2 bases and J lost 4 bases. The length of the CDR3 is 15 residues. CDR3: CAWSPRTGSNQPQHF. Here the CDR3 DNA reads TGTGCCTGGAGTCCTCGGACAGGGAGTAATCAGCCCCAGCATTTT.